This T cell receptor beta chain was sequenced in a study of early T cells in non-severe SARS-CoV-2 infection. Study context: The authors sequenced bulk RNA from unsorted whole blood, leaving chains unpaired.

In its sample, this clonotype was seen many times. Antigen: not known. The study's findings and limits: VDJdb matching, biased toward anti-spike CD8 responses, missed private and CD4 specificities.

The CDR3 runs to 15 residues. Trimming removed 6 bases from V and 4 bases from J, with 16 bases in between. Researchers tagged individual cDNA molecules with unique molecular identifiers. From the 5' RACE reads, TCRdb called clonotypes with MiXCR, one entry per CDR3 protein. This sample has tens of thousands of distinct CDR3 sequences, with roughly 3.5% found just once. The sample comprised whole blood. The sequence derives from an adult who was a healthcare worker with PCR-confirmed SARS-CoV-2 infection or an uninfected control (not recorded which). The chain combines TRBV12-3 or TRBV12-4 with TRBJ2-4; D is perhaps TRBD1 (6 bases). The CDR3 sequence is CASSHQLTGKNIQYF. In nucleotides, the CDR3 is TGTGCCAGCAGCCACCAGTTGACAGGAAAAAACATTCAGTACTTC.